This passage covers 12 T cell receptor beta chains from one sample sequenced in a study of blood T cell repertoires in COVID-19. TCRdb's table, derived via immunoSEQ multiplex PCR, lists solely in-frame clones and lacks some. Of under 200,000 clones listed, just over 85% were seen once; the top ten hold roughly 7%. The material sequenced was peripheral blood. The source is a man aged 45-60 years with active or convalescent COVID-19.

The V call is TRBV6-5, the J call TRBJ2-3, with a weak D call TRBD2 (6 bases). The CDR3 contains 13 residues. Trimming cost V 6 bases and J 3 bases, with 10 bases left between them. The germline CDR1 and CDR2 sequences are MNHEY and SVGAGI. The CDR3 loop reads CASRRDSTDTQYF. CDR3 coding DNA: TGTGCCAGCAGGCGGGACTCTACAGATACGCAGTATTTT.

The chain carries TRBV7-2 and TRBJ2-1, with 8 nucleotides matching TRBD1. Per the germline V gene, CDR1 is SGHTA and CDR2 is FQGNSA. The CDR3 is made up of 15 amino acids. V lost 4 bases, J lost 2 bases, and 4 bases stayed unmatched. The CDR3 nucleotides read TGTGCCAGCAGCTCGACAGGGGACCCCTACAATGAGCAGTTCTTC. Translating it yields CASSSTGDPYNEQFF.

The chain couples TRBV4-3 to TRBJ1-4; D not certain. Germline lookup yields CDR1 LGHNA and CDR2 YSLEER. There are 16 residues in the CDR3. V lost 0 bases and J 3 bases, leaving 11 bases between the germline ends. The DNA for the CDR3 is TGCGCCAGCAGCCAAGATCTTCCCGGGTCTAATGAAAAACTGTTTTTT. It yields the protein CASSQDLPGSNEKLFF.

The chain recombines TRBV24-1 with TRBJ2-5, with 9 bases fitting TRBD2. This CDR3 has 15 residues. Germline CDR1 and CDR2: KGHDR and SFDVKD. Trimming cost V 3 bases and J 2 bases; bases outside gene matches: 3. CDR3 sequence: CATSDMTSGQETQYF. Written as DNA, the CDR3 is TGTGCCACCAGTGATATGACTAGCGGACAAGAGACCCAGTACTTC.

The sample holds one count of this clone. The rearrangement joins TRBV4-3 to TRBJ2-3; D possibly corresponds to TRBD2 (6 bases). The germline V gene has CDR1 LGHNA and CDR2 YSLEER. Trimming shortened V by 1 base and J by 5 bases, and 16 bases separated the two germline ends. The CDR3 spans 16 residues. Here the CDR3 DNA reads TGCGCCAGCAGCCAAGGTGCGGGACGGCTCGGAGATACGCAGTATTTT. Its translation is CASSQGAGRLGDTQYF.

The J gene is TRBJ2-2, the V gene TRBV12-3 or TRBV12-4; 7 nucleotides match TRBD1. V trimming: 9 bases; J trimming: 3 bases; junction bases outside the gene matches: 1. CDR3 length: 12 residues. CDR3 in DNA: TGTGCCAGTGGACAGGACACCGGGGAGCTGTTTTTT. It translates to CASGQDTGELFF.

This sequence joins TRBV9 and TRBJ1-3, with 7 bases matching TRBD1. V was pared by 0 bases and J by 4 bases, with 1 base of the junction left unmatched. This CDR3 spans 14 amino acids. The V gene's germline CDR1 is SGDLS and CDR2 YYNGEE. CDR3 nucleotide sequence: TGTGCCAGCAGCGTAGAAGGGGGCGGAAACACCATATATTTT. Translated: CASSVEGGGNTIYF.

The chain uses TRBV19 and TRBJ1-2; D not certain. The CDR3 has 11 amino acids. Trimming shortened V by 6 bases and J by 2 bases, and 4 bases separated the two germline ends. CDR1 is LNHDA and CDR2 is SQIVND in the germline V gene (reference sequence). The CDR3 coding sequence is TGTGCCAGTAGACAGAACTATGGCTACACCTTC. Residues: CASRQNYGYTF.

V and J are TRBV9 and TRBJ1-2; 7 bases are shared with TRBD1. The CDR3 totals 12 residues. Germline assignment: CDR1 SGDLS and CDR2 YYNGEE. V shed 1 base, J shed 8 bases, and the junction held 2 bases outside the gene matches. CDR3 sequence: CASSVTGEGYTF. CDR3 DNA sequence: TGTGCCAGCAGCGTAACAGGGGAAGGCTACACCTTC.

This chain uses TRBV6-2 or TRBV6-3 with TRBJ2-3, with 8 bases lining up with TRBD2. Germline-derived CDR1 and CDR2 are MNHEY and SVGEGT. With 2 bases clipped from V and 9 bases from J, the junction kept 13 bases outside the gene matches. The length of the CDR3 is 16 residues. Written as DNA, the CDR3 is TGTGCCAGCAGTTACGGCTCCGGGAGGGTCGAGGGCACGCAGTATTTT. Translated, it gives CASSYGSGRVEGTQYF.

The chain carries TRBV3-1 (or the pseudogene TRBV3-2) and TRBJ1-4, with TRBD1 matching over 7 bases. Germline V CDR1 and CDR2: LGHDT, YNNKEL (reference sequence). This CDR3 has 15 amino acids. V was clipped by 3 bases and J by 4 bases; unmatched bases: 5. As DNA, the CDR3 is TGTGCCAGCAGCCATTGGGACAGAAATAATGAAAAACTGTTTTTT. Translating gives CASSHWDRNNEKLFF.

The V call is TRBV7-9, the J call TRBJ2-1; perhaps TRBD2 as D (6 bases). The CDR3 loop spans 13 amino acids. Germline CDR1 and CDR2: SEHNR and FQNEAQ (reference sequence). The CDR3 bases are TGTGCGGGGGGTGGGGGAGGACTATTCGAGCAGTTCTTC. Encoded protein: CAGGGGGLFEQFF.